Below are 19 T cell receptor beta chains sequenced from a single sample in a study of blood T cell repertoires in COVID-19. This table comes from immunoSEQ multiplex PCR, and its TCRdb copy is limited to in-frame clones, with some not included. Of 180,000 or so clones listed, over 75% are singletons. The sequenced material came from peripheral blood. All receptors derive from a woman of 80 years or more with active or convalescent COVID-19.

This clone has just a few counts. The rearrangement joins TRBV28 to TRBJ2-5; TRBD2 matches at 10 bases. Germline values: CDR1 MDHEN, CDR2 SYDVKM. The CDR3 contains 15 residues. The V segment lost 3 bases and the J segment 2 bases; nucleotides outside the gene matches: 3. CDR3 bases: TGTGCCAGCAGTTTGGCTAGCGGGGGACAAGAGACCCAGTACTTC. Translated, it gives CASSLASGGQETQYF.

V gene TRBV24-1 combines with J gene TRBJ1-4, with a weak D call TRBD1 (6 bases). V lost 12 bases and J 1 base, leaving 26 bases between the germline ends. The CDR3 has 18 amino acids. Germline V gene sequence: CDR1 KGHDR, CDR2 SFDVKD. The CDR3 DNA reads as TGTGCCCTCAGAGGGGGACAACCCAAAGCCGGAACTAATGAAAAACTGTTTTTT. Its protein is CALRGGQPKAGTNEKLFF.

The rearrangement joins TRBV7-9 to TRBJ1-2; 8 positions agree with TRBD1. J gave up 1 base and V 4 bases, and 11 bases lay outside the gene matches. Germline V gives CDR1 SEHNR, CDR2 FQNEAQ (reference sequence). This CDR3 contains 17 residues. In nucleotides, the CDR3 is TGTGCCAGCAGCTCATCATCGGGACAGGCGCTTAACTATGGCTACACCTTC. It specifies CASSSSSGQALNYGYTF.

The chain uses TRBV18 and TRBJ1-1; D not certain. The V end lost 2 bases, the J end lost 5 bases, and 18 bases lay between the germline ends. The length of the CDR3 is 16 residues. Germline-derived CDR1 and CDR2 are KGHSH and LQKENI. The CDR3 region is CASSPMTGDRGTEAFF. The CDR3 DNA follows: TGTGCCAGCTCACCAATGACCGGGGATCGAGGGACTGAAGCTTTCTTT.

The chain carries TRBV6-5 and TRBJ2-7; 12 bases fit TRBD2. After removal of 7 bases from V and 5 bases from J, the junction contained 3 bases not matched to a gene. The CDR3 sequence is 13 residues long. Germline V gene data show CDR1 as MNHEY and CDR2 as SVGAGI. The CDR3 nucleotides are TGTGCCAGCAAACTAGCGGGGGGTAACGAGCAGTACTTC. Its translation: CASKLAGGNEQYF.

The chain uses TRBV28 and TRBJ2-6, with D possibly matching TRBD2 (5 bases). Germline CDR1 is MDHEN and CDR2 is SYDVKM. The length of the CDR3 is 14 residues. Trimming pared 6 bases from V and 5 bases from J, leaving 11 bases between. As DNA, the CDR3 is TGTGCCAGCAGCCGGGGTGCTCGGGCCAACGTCCTGACTTTC. This sequence encodes CASSRGARANVLTF.

Points on this clone: The same CDR3 arises from other DNA sequences in this sample as well. The V and J genes are TRBV18 and TRBJ1-4, with D perhaps matching TRBD1 (5 bases). Trimming took off 1 base at V and 2 bases at J, with 5 bases between the two ends. The CDR3 loop spans 14 amino acids. The V gene's germline CDR1 is KGHSH and CDR2 LQKENI. In nucleotides, the CDR3 is TGTGCCAGCTCACCACGGGGCACTAATGAAAAACTGTTTTTT. This encodes CASSPRGTNEKLFF.

CDR3 region: CASSPSGNGYEQYF. The DNA of the CDR3 is TGCGCCAGCAGCCCCTCAGGGAACGGCTACGAGCAGTACTTC. The rearrangement links TRBV5-1 to TRBJ2-7; D is perhaps TRBD1 (5 bases). Germline lookup yields CDR1 SGHRS and CDR2 YFSETQ. The V gene lost 4 bases and the J gene lost 3 bases, with 14 bases spanning the gap. The CDR3 spans 14 residues. Filled out from reference TRBV5-1 and TRBJ2-7, the complete variable domain reads KAGVTQTPRYLIKTRGQQVTLSCSPISGHRSVSWYQQTPGQGLQFLFEYFSETQRNKGNFPGRFSGRQFSNSRSEMNVSTLELGDSALYLCASSPSGNGYEQYFGPGTRLTVT.

About this clone itself: An end of the junction differs from the germline gene, which may be a read error. V usage is TRBV5-4 and J usage is TRBJ1-1; D might be TRBD1 (6 bases). Looked up from germline, CDR1 is SGHNT and CDR2 is YYREEE (reference sequence). The CDR3 has 15 residues. The CDR3 region is CASSLEQGFHTEAFF. The CDR3 bases are TGTGCCAGCAGTTTGGAACAGGGATTTCACACTGAAGCTTTCTTT.

The rearrangement links TRBV21-1 to TRBJ1-5. TRBV21-1 represents a pseudogene. The CDR3 extends over 16 amino acids. CDR3 loop: CASSKAEGYSNQPQHF. CDR3 nucleotide sequence: TGTGCCAGCAGCAAAGCAGAGGGATATAGCAATCAGCCCCAGCATTTT.

The V gene is TRBV6-6, the J gene TRBJ1-3, with D unresolved. The CDR3 totals 14 residues. V lost 4 bases and J 0 bases, leaving 7 bases between the germline ends. The V gene's germline CDR1 is MNHNY and CDR2 SVGAGI (reference sequence). This chain's CDR3 is CASSSDNSGNTIYF. The CDR3 coding sequence is TGTGCCAGCAGTTCCGACAACTCTGGAAACACCATATATTTT.

This clone came up once. The chain links TRBV4-1 to TRBJ2-2; 8 positions match TRBD1. CDR3 length: 16 amino acids. Trimming cost V 4 bases and J 1 base; bases outside gene matches: 5. Germline V gene data show CDR1 as MGHRA and CDR2 as YSYEKL. CDR3 protein: CASSPGQGGNTGELFF. CDR3 nucleotide sequence: TGCGCCAGCAGCCCCGGACAGGGCGGGAACACCGGGGAGCTGTTTTTT.

The chain links TRBV30 to TRBJ2-5; D unresolved. Trimming stripped 2 bases from V and 4 bases from J, with 8 bases between. The germline V gene encodes CDR1 GTSNPN and CDR2 SVGIG (reference sequence). The CDR3 runs 12 residues. The CDR3 loop reads CAWSSGRETQYF. In DNA form, the CDR3 reads TGTGCCTGGAGTTCGGGTAGAGAGACCCAGTACTTC.

The chain employs TRBV9 and TRBJ1-2; TRBD1 might be the D (5 bases). The CDR3 contains 13 residues. V was shortened by 2 bases and J by 2 bases, with 7 bases between the two germline ends. Germline CDR1 is SGDLS and CDR2 is YYNGEE. CDR3 sequence: CASSVGGNYGYTF. For the CDR3, the DNA is TGTGCCAGCAGCGTGGGGGGGAACTATGGCTACACCTTC.

The chain is built from TRBV18 and TRBJ1-3; 7 bases map to TRBD1. The ends lost 4 bases at V and 0 bases at J; junction bases unmatched: 12. Germline-derived CDR1 and CDR2 are KGHSH and LQKENI. CDR3 length equals 18 residues. CDR3 residues: CASSLNHRGSSSGNTIYF. For the CDR3, the DNA is TGTGCCAGCTCACTAAATCACAGGGGCTCCAGCTCTGGAAACACCATATATTTT.

The J gene is TRBJ2-3, the V gene TRBV6-5, with D perhaps matching TRBD2 (5 bases). This CDR3 spans 15 amino acids. Trimming cost V 6 bases and J 0 bases, with 13 bases left between them. Germline CDR1 is MNHEY and CDR2 is SVGAGI. The CDR3: CASRVAGSSTDTQYF. The CDR3 region has the DNA TGTGCCAGCAGGGTCGCGGGCTCTAGCACAGATACGCAGTATTTT.

This rearrangement joins TRBV10-3 to TRBJ1-5; D unclear. CDR1 and CDR2 from the germline V gene are ENHRY and SYGVKD. CDR3 length equals 14 residues. Trimming shortened V by 2 bases and J by 5 bases, and 10 bases separated the two germline ends. The DNA for the CDR3 is TGTGCCATCAGTGAGGACACGAACTATCAGCCCCAGCATTTT. Protein sequence: CAISEDTNYQPQHF.

This chain links TRBV18 with TRBJ1-2, with a tentative D call TRBD1 (6 bases). CDR3 length: 15 residues. Between the trimmed V and J ends, which lost 2 bases and 13 bases, there was a span of 23 bases. Germline V gives CDR1 KGHSH, CDR2 LQKENI. CDR3 sequence (DNA): TGTGCCAGCTCACCATTCGCTTCACAGGGAACTCCCACCACCTTC. This encodes CASSPFASQGTPTTF.

The V and J genes are TRBV28 and TRBJ2-7; D might be TRBD1 (6 bases). Between the trimmed V and J ends, which lost 5 bases and 0 bases, there was a span of 14 bases. The V gene's germline CDR1 is MDHEN and CDR2 SYDVKM. CDR3 length equals 15 residues. The CDR3 coding sequence is TGTGCCAGCAGTCCCCCCCAGGGGAACTCCTACGAGCAGTACTTC. Encoded protein: CASSPPQGNSYEQYF.